This entry is about one T cell receptor (beta chain). Its target is unknown. An end of the junction does not agree with germline; a read error may underlie this. The repertoire was sequenced with immunoSEQ multiplex PCR; TCRdb's copy has only in-frame clones and lacks some. The sample has 65,000 to 85,000 clones, more than 85% seen once. This CDR3 comprises 15 residues. Looked up from germline, CDR1 is SSHAT and CDR2 is FNYEAQ (reference sequence). This specimen comes from a study of OX40 agonist ivuxolimab in advanced cancers. Study at large: Ivuxolimab is an agonistic anti-OX40 (CD134) antibody, and patients were treated with it. The group had a mean age of roughly 65 years, ranged from 23 to 79, and was around 86% male.

Regarding the study as a whole: Specificity for antigen went undetermined in the expanded peripheral T cells. At doses 0.1 to 3.0 mg/kg, CD4+ and CD8+ clones expanded.

The clonotype comes from an adult with an advanced solid tumor such as melanoma, head and neck, liver or kidney cancer. V is TRBV7-7 and J is TRBJ1-3; 9 positions match TRBD1. Sequencing used CD4+ or CD8+ T cells sorted from blood, obtained in a trial of the OX40 agonist ivuxolimab. Here the CDR3 reads CASSLRQGDGNTIYF. The DNA for the CDR3 is TGTGCTAGCAGCTTGAGACAGGGGGACGGAAACACCATATATTTT.